The clone carrying this T cell receptor (beta chain) was found a few times. Antigen: not known. These data belong to a study of cytomegalovirus exposure and HLA in healthy donors. Study-wide results and limits: Reported findings show TCR beta sequences accurately forecast HLA-A and HLA-B alleles in most subjects. Rare sequences made up most TCRs, while some public TCRs were found in many donors.

This PCR relied on a set of 60 Vbeta primers and 13 Jbeta primers. As processed by the authors: An analysis performed later counted 75 million to 80 million unique TCR beta chains (around 10 million of them shared). Sequenced by immunoSEQ multiplex PCR; TCRdb stores in-frame clones only, minus some. The DNA gave D and trimming, while V, J and clone size come from that table. Found here are more than 150,000 clones, approximately 73% of them singletons; the top ten hold less than 2.5%. CDR3 length equals 15 residues. Germline values: CDR1 MNHEY, CDR2 SVGAGI. V lost 6 bases, J lost 7 bases, and 9 bases stayed unmatched.

The sequence derives from a woman aged 25 to 39 in good health and CMV-seropositive. The sample comprised PBMCs. This chain uses TRBV6-5 with TRBJ1-4; 9 bases line up with TRBD1. The CDR3 region has the DNA TGTGCCAGCAGGGACACCGGGACAGGGACTGAAAAACTGTTTTTT. Encoded protein: CASRDTGTGTEKLFF.